Included here is one TCR beta chain sequence, with context. The CDR3 sequence is 15 residues long. V dropped 2 bases and J dropped 2 bases, with 12 bases sitting between them. Germline assignment: CDR1 LGHNA and CDR2 YNFKEQ. This specimen comes from a study of blood T cell repertoires in COVID-19. About the research overall: Collection of acute and convalescent COVID-19 samples took place in the United States, Italy and Spain. T cells, B-cell-depleted T cells, or PBMCs provided the cDNA or gDNA that served as material.

Per the original methods: Nucleated cell number was recorded as an estimate derived from reference gene primer amplification. Assay: immunoSEQ multiplex PCR; the TCRdb copy retains only in-frame clones and omits some. Clonal size and the V and J genes are those of that table, whereas D and trimming came from the DNA. The sample lists 95,000 to 150,000 clones; 71% were seen once. The rearrangement uses TRBV4-2 and TRBJ2-5; TRBD2 is a possible D gene (6 bases). The sample taken for sequencing was peripheral blood. This receptor was identified in a human donor with acute or convalescent COVID-19. The donor label of this sample is uncertain. CDR3 nucleotide sequence: TGTGCCAGCAGCCAACTCGACGGAGGGCAAGAGACCCAGTACTTC. This gives the protein CASSQLDGGQETQYF.